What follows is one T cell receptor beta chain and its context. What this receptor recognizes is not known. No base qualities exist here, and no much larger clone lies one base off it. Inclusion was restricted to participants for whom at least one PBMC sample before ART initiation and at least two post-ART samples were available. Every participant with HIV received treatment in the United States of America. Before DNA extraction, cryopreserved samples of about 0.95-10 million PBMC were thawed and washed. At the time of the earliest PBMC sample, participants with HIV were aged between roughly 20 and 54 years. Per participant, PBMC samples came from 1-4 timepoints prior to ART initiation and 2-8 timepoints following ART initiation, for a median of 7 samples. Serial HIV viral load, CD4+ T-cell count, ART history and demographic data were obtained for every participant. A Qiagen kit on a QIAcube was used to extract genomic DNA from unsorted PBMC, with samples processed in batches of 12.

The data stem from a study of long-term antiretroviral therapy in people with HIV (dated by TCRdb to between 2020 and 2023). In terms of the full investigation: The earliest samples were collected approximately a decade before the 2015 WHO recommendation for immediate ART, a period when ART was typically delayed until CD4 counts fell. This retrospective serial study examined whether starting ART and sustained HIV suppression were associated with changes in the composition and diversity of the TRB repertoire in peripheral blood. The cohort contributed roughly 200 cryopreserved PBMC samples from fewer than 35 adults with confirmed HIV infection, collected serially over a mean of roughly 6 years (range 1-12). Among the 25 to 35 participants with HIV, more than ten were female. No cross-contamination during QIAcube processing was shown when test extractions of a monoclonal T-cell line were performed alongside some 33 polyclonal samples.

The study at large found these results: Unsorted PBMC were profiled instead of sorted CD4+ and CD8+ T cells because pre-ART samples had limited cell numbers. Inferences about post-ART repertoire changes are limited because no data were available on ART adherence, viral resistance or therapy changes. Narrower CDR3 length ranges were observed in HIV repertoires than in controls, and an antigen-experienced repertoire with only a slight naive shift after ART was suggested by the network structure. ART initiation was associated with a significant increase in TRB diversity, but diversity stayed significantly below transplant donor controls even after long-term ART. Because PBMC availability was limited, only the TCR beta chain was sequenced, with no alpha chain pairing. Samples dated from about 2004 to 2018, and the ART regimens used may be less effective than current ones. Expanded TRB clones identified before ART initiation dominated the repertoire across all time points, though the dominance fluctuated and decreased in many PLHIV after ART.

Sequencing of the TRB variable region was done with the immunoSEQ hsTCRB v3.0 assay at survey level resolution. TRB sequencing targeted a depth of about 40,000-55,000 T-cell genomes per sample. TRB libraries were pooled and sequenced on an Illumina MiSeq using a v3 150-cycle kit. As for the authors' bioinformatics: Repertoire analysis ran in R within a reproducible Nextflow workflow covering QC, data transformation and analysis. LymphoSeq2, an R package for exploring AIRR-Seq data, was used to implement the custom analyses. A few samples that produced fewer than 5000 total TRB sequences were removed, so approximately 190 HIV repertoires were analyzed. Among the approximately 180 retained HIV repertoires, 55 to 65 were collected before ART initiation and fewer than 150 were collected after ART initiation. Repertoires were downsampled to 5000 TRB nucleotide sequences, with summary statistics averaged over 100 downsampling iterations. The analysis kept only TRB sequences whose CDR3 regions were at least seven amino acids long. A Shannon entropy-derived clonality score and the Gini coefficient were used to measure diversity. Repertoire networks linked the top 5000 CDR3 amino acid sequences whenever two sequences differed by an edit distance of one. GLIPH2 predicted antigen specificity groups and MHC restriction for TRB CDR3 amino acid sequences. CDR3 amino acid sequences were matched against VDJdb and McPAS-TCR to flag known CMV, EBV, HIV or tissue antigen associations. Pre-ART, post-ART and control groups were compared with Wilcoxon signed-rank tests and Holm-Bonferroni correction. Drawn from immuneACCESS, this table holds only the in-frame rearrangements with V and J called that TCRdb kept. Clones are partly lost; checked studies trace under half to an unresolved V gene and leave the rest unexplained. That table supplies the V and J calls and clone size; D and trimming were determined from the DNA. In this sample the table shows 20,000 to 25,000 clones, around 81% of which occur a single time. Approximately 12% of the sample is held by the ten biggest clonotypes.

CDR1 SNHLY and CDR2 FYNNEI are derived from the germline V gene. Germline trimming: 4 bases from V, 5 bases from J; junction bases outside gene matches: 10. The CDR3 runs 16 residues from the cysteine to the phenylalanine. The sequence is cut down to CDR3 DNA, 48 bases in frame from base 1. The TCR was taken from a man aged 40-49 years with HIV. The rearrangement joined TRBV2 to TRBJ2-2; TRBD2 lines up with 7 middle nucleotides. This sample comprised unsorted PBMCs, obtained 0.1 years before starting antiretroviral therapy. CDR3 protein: CASSGEGHAWTGELFF. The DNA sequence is TGTGCCAGCAGTGGGGAGGGGCACGCCTGGACCGGGGAGCTGTTTTTT.